This T cell receptor beta chain was documented in a study of blood T cell repertoires in COVID-19. Study background: Some COVID-19 samples were acute and others convalescent; all came from the United States, Italy and Spain. PBMCs, B-cell-depleted T cells, or T cells provided the cDNA or gDNA that made up the material.

As handled by the study authors: Amplification of reference gene primers provided the estimated nucleated cell counts. Here immunoSEQ multiplex PCR was the method, and the copy in TCRdb shows in-frame clones only, minus some. V and J calls and clone size come straight from that table; D and trimming were deduced from the DNA. The sample lists 35,000 to 50,000 clones, roughly 90% occurring once. V was pared by 6 bases and J by 4 bases, with 19 bases between. The CDR3 sequence is 16 residues long. Germline loops: CDR1 KGHSH, CDR2 LQKENI. Material: peripheral blood. The TCR originated in a human donor in a cohort sampled during active COVID-19. The rearrangement uses TRBV18 and TRBJ2-1; D ambiguous. The CDR3 protein is CASSLGVADGYNEQFF. The CDR3 DNA reads TGTGCCAGCTCTCTAGGTGTAGCAGATGGGTACAATGAGCAGTTCTTC.